The 17 T cell receptor beta chains given below trace back to one sample, sequenced in a study of cytomegalovirus exposure and HLA in healthy donors. Measured with immunoSEQ multiplex PCR; TCRdb has only the in-frame clones, and not every one. This sample has some 150,000 clones, with about 88% found just once. The sample taken for sequencing was PBMCs. The receptors here all came from a woman aged 18 to 35 in good health and CMV-seropositive.

The V call is TRBV6-5, the J call TRBJ1-5; D perhaps matches TRBD1 (5 bases). CDR1 is MNHEY and CDR2 is SVGAGI in the germline V gene. CDR3 size: 14 residues. V shed 2 bases and J shed 7 bases, with 12 bases lying between them. CDR3 protein: CASSYARARQPQHF. CDR3 DNA: TGTGCCAGCAGTTACGCCAGGGCACGGCAGCCCCAGCATTTT.

A single count supports this clone. The chain employs TRBV2 and TRBJ1-1; perhaps TRBD1 as D (6 bases). The CDR3 spans 15 residues. With 7 bases removed from V and 5 bases from J, the gap between germline ends came to 20 bases. CDR1 is SNHLY and CDR2 is FYNNEI in the germline V gene. DNA of the CDR3: TGTGCCAGCATCCGGCCGCGGGGGGCCGCAACTGAAGCTTTCTTT. It translates to CASIRPRGAATEAFF.

This chain joins TRBV11-3 and TRBJ2-1, with 11 nucleotides matching TRBD2. The germline V gene encodes CDR1 SGHNT and CDR2 YENEEA. The CDR3 spans 16 residues. J lost 4 bases, V lost 1 base, and 3 bases had no gene match. The CDR3 protein is CASSLGGTSGYNEQFF. In DNA, the CDR3 is TGTGCCAGCAGCTTAGGCGGGACTAGCGGATACAATGAGCAGTTCTTC.

The chain combines TRBV7-8 with TRBJ1-1, with D hard to call. V was trimmed by 5 bases and J by 3 bases, leaving 16 bases between them. This CDR3 comprises 15 residues. In germline, CDR1 is SGHVS, CDR2 FQNEAQ. CDR3 loop: CASSQRSGLDTEAFF. DNA of the CDR3: TGTGCCAGCAGCCAAAGGTCCGGGTTGGACACTGAAGCTTTCTTT.

This sequence joins TRBV29-1 and TRBJ2-7; 8 nucleotides match TRBD1. J lost 3 bases, V lost 6 bases, and 7 bases had no gene match. The CDR3 contains 13 residues. Germline V gene sequence: CDR1 SQVTM, CDR2 ANQGSEA. This chain's CDR3 is CSVRSRGLYEQYF. CDR3 DNA sequence: TGCAGCGTCAGGAGCAGGGGGCTCTACGAGCAGTACTTC.

The genes are TRBV6-1 and TRBJ1-1; D perhaps matches TRBD1 (5 bases). Trimming stripped 5 bases from V and 1 base from J, with 8 bases between. Germline CDR1 and CDR2: MNHNS and SASEGT. The CDR3 covers 13 residues. The CDR3 DNA is TGTGCCAGCAGTACCCAGGGGAACACTGAAGCTTTCTTT. Amino acids: CASSTQGNTEAFF.

This clone was seen more than once but under ten times. V is TRBV6-5 and J is TRBJ2-1; weak D call: TRBD2 (5 bases). This CDR3 spans 12 amino acids. Trimming left V 7 bases short and J 5 bases short, with 9 bases between. Germline lookup yields CDR1 MNHEY and CDR2 SVGAGI. CDR3 sequence: CASNRENNEQFF. DNA of the CDR3: TGTGCCAGCAATAGGGAGAACAATGAGCAGTTCTTC.

This clone showed up just a few times. V gene TRBV30 combines with J gene TRBJ2-1, with a weak D call TRBD2 (6 bases). The germline V and J ends were trimmed by 3 bases and 5 bases, with 14 bases remaining between them. The CDR3 covers 14 residues. Germline loops: CDR1 GTSNPN, CDR2 SVGIG (reference sequence). CDR3 loop: CAWRRAGPNNEQFF. The CDR3 coding sequence is TGTGCCTGGAGACGGGCGGGACCCAACAATGAGCAGTTCTTC.

V is TRBV9 and J is TRBJ2-3, with 7 nucleotides matching TRBD1. CDR1 and CDR2 (germline): SGDLS, YYNGEE. This CDR3 is built from 14 residues. The V segment lost 4 bases and the J segment 2 bases; nucleotides outside the gene matches: 4. The CDR3 region has the DNA TGTGCCAGCAGCCGGGACAGCATCACAGATACGCAGTATTTT. Translating it yields CASSRDSITDTQYF.

The chain uses TRBV5-1 and TRBJ1-1, with a possible D match to TRBD1 (6 bases). This CDR3 comprises 15 residues. V shed 1 base and J shed 0 bases, with 10 bases lying between them. Looked up from germline, CDR1 is SGHRS and CDR2 is YFSETQ. The CDR3 spells CASSLMDSMNTEAFF. The CDR3 DNA sequence: TGCGCCAGCAGCTTGATGGACAGCATGAACACTGAAGCTTTCTTT.

The rearrangement joins TRBV18 to TRBJ2-1; 9 bases are shared with TRBD2. Germline V gene sequence: CDR1 KGHSH, CDR2 LQKENI. V was clipped by 6 bases and J by 10 bases; unmatched bases: 7. CDR3 size: 13 residues. CDR3 region: CASSGGRAGEQFF. In DNA, the CDR3 is TGTGCCAGCTCGGGCGGGAGGGCCGGAGAGCAGTTCTTC.

The V and J genes are TRBV28 and TRBJ1-4; D is possibly TRBD1 (6 bases). The CDR3 loop spans 15 amino acids. V lost 6 bases to trimming and J lost 1 base, with 12 bases between them. Germline CDR1 reads MDHEN; CDR2 reads SYDVKM. The DNA of the CDR3 is TGTGCCAGCAGCTCCACAGGGATAACTAATGAAAAACTGTTTTTT. This sequence encodes CASSSTGITNEKLFF.

This clone was found once. The J gene is TRBJ2-2, the V gene TRBV11-3; perhaps TRBD1 as D (6 bases). Germline-derived CDR1 and CDR2 are SGHNT and YENEEA. The CDR3 covers 15 residues. V was shortened by 4 bases and J by 5 bases, with 14 bases between the two germline ends. The CDR3 spells CASSSTGFHTGELFF. CDR3 DNA: TGTGCCAGCAGCTCGACAGGTTTTCATACCGGGGAGCTGTTTTTT.

Regarding this clone: This same CDR3 is encoded by further DNA sequences in the sample. The chain combines TRBV29-1 with TRBJ2-5; the D gene is possibly TRBD2 (5 bases). V was pared by 4 bases and J by 2 bases, with 11 bases between. There are 13 residues in the CDR3. CDR1 SQVTM and CDR2 ANQGSEA come from the germline V gene. In DNA form, the CDR3 reads TGCAGCGTTGGACGGGGATATCAAGAGACCCAGTACTTC. Translated, it gives CSVGRGYQETQYF.

The chain is built from TRBV30 and TRBJ2-1; tentatively, D is TRBD2 (6 bases). The V and J ends lost 0 bases and 5 bases respectively, with 20 bases between them. The germline CDR1 and CDR2 sequences are GTSNPN and SVGIG (reference sequence). This CDR3 spans 17 amino acids. CDR3 DNA: TGTGCCTGGAGTGTATACTACGGGAGTCACAGGAACAATGAGCAGTTCTTC. Its protein is CAWSVYYGSHRNNEQFF.

The rearrangement links TRBV28 to TRBJ2-7; D gene uncertain. Looked up from germline, CDR1 is MDHEN and CDR2 is SYDVKM. V was pared by 6 bases and J by 2 bases, with 14 bases between. CDR3 length equals 14 residues. Here the CDR3 reads CASRNTQVTYEQYF. The CDR3 DNA reads TGTGCCAGCAGAAACACGCAGGTGACCTACGAGCAGTACTTC. The complete variable domain, with remaining parts taken from reference TRBV28 and TRBJ2-7, reads DVKVTQSSRYLVKRTGEKVFLECVQDMDHENMFWYRQDPGLGLRLIYFSYDVKMKEKGDIPEGYSVSREKKERFSLILESASTNQTSMYLCASRNTQVTYEQYFGPGTRLTVT.

The genes are TRBV28 and TRBJ2-4, with 10 bases lining up with TRBD2. With V trimmed by 3 bases and J by 6 bases, 8 bases remained unmatched. The CDR3 runs to 16 residues. Germline assignment: CDR1 MDHEN and CDR2 SYDVKM. DNA for the CDR3: TGTGCCAGCAGTTTCCCCACTAGCGGGATCGTAAACATTCAGTACTTC. Amino acids: CASSFPTSGIVNIQYF.